The present T cell receptor beta chain was sequenced within a study of blood T cells in healthy people across ages. Study-level results: Older age coincided with a roughly linear decline in TCR beta diversity per million T cells. Across samples, TCR beta diversity tracked strongly with naive T cell percentage. Investigators viewed diversity estimates from one million T cells as underestimates, the study reported.

A second PCR, run for roughly 7 to 12 cycles, used a sample-barcoded 5' primer plus a J-beta primer mix. TCRdb passed the 5' RACE reads through MiXCR, listing each CDR3 protein once. The data contain 850,000 to 1,100,000 distinct CDR3 sequences, roughly two fifths of them seen just once; the ten biggest clones take up roughly 13%. There are many counts of this clonotype. Its specificity is unknown. Per sample, a minimum of 6 million PBMCs were isolated. V was shortened by 4 bases and J by 6 bases, with 11 bases between the two germline ends. The CDR3 is 13 residues long. Germline loops: CDR1 SGHRS, CDR2 YFSETQ.

The source material was blood. The chain couples TRBV5-1 to TRBJ2-4; the D gene is possibly TRBD1 (6 bases). The receptor was isolated from a man aged 18-30 years in good health. This CDR3 is CASSADRPNIQYF. The CDR3, as DNA: TGCGCCAGCAGCGCGGACAGACCAAACATTCAGTACTTC.